This TCR beta chain was captured in a study of blood T cell repertoires in COVID-19 (dated by TCRdb to the early 2020s). Background on the whole study: Samples covering the acute and convalescent phases of COVID-19 were provided by collaborators in the United States, Italy and Spain. The sample metadata nearly always contained a de-identified subject ID, COVID-19 status, age in years and sex. Where available, HLA class I and class II types were obtained from metadata supplied by the sample provider rather than from assay-based typing. The prospective study material was composed of cDNA or gDNA derived from T cells, B-cell-depleted T cells, or PBMCs. The repertoires were released in a freely available public database meant as a resource for research on the immune response to SARS-CoV-2. The samples were drawn from two sources: the first 160 participants of the ongoing ImmuneRACE study, and 1,254 subjects contributed by 6 global collaborators. The dataset comprised deeply sampled blood TCRbeta repertoires from subjects exposed to, actively infected with, or recovered from COVID-19. What the authors observed across the whole study: Clinical and demographic metadata were provided uncurated, with the amount varying by source and participant.

The immunoSEQ Assay, a bias-controlled multiplex PCR, was used to amplify TCRbeta CDR3 regions from genomic DNA. Regarding the original processing steps: The number of nucleated cells in each sample was estimated from the amplification of reference gene primers within the assay. To quantify the absolute abundance of each unique TCRbeta CDR3 rearrangement, sequence reads were collapsed and filtered. For each sample, productive Simpson clonality was calculated as the square root of Simpson's diversity index across productive rearrangements. Drawn from immuneACCESS, this table holds only the in-frame rearrangements with V and J called that TCRdb kept. Clones are partly lost; checked studies trace under half to an unresolved V gene and leave the rest unexplained. The V and J calls and clone size are taken from that table; D and trimming were inferred from the DNA. The sample has about 200,000 clones on record, more than 70% of them singletons. The ten biggest clones cover 6.5% to 8.5% of the sample.

Participants in the prospective study were aged roughly 18 to 100 years, lived in under 30 United States geographic areas, and enrolled through a virtual design. In the prospective study, participants were assigned to cohorts based on the clinical history participants reported in a screening survey and a study questionnaire. In the prospective study, mobile phlebotomists collected whole blood, serum and a nasopharyngeal or oropharyngeal swab from each participant. Additional blood draws and questionnaires over an approximately two-month period could optionally be provided by prospective study participants. Before DNA extraction, blood samples from the prospective study were shipped at room temperature or frozen. Including cysteine and phenylalanine, the CDR3 has 16 amino acids. The DNA shown is the 48-base CDR3, in frame from base 1. Here V drops 4 bases and J drops 3 bases, and the junction holds 5 bases not matched to any gene. CDR1 SGHRS and CDR2 YFSETQ were looked up in the germline V gene.

Regarding this clone: The target of this receptor is not known. Nothing much larger sits one base from this clone, and base qualities are not available.

Sequencing was carried out using PBMCs or T cells enriched from blood (not recorded which). The clonotype originates from a woman aged 40 to 50 with acute COVID-19. The receptor chain draws on TRBV5-1 and TRBJ1-4; the central 11 bases match TRBD1. The CDR3 region reads CASSPDRGQSNEKLFF. The DNA sequence is as follows: TGCGCCAGCAGCCCGGACAGGGGGCAATCTAATGAAAAACTGTTTTTT.